This T cell receptor beta chain was sequenced in a study of blood T cell repertoires in COVID-19. The assay was immunoSEQ multiplex PCR, and TCRdb's table has in-frame clones only and misses some. The profile shows around 100,000 clones, roughly 84% of them singletons. This CDR3 spans 14 amino acids. V was clipped by 1 base and J by 4 bases, with 9 bases between them. Germline CDR1 SGHNT, CDR2 YYREEE (reference sequence). This chain joins TRBV5-4 and TRBJ1-3, with D unclear. The TCR originated in a woman in her sixties or seventies with acute or convalescent COVID-19. Sequencing used peripheral blood. The CDR3: CASSLISEGNTIYF. The DNA for the CDR3 is TGTGCCAGCAGCTTGATCTCGGAGGGAAACACCATATATTTT.